This T cell receptor (beta chain) derives from a study of T-cell memory formation after mild COVID-19. MiXCR, run by TCRdb on the 5' RACE reads, gives a single entry per CDR3 protein. The table records about 290,000 distinct CDR3 sequences, 15% to 20% of them present only once. The sample holds many counts of this clonotype. What it binds is unknown. Trimming took off 8 bases at V and 5 bases at J, with 9 bases between the two ends. This CDR3 is 12 amino acids long. Germline V gene sequence: CDR1 SEHNR, CDR2 FQNEAQ (reference sequence). Study-wide points: Largely, contracting CD4+ clones fell within CM and EM, and contracting CD8+ clones within EMRA.

This rearrangement joins TRBV7-9 to TRBJ2-2; D is possibly TRBD2 (5 bases). This TCR came from a man aged 18 to 29 who had mild COVID-19 (a few samples of this study predate the infection). Cell type and time point are not known. The sample was PBMCs or a T cell subset sorted from them (not recorded which). CDR3 loop: CASLSGTGELFF. The CDR3 DNA reads TGTGCCAGCCTTTCGGGGACCGGGGAGCTGTTTTTT.